Listed below are T cell receptor beta chains from one sample, sequenced in a study of Ad26.COV2.S vaccination and SARS-CoV-2 variants. TCRdb keeps only in-frame clones here, not all; method: immunoSEQ multiplex PCR. Of around 310,000 clones in the sample, approximately 87% were seen once. Material: peripheral blood, obtained in a trial of Ad26.COV2.S vaccine versus placebo. The source is a person aged 18 to 59 who received the Ad26.COV2.S COVID-19 vaccine or a placebo. The conserved cysteine and the conserved F or W are not part of the CDR3 here.

>TRBV27|TRBJ2-7
ASSLSRYQTYEQY
>TRBV11-3|TRBJ2-1
ASSLGGLEF
>TRBV4-1|TRBJ1-1
ASSQAGQVGTEAF
>TRBV13|TRBJ1-3
ASSLNDGNTIY
>TRBV14|TRBJ1-2
ASSPRTVLNYGYT
>TRBV28|TRBJ1-5
ASSKARGRNQPQH
>TRBV18|TRBJ1-1
ASSEGRNTEAF
>TRBV27|TRBJ2-2
ASRAGRGELF
>TRBV5-8|TRBJ2-3
ASTLISDTQY
>TRBV19|TRBJ1-5
ASTLTGDQPQH
>TRBV6-4|TRBJ2-1
ASSDDPGLSLQF
>TRBV2|TRBJ2-5
ASVLGFFAY
>TRBV11-2|TRBJ1-2
ASSLSSGYGYT
>TRBV15|TRBJ1-1
ATSSLQGVTEAF
>TRBV20-1|TRBJ2-3
SASLLNRADTQY
>TRBV7-9|TRBJ2-1
ASSVITLEYNEQF
>TRBV5-5|TRBJ1-5
ASSLDRGRQPQH
>TRBV6-5|TRBJ1-1
ASNPEGEAF
>TRBV7-9|TRBJ1-2
ASTSGQGSDGYT
>TRBV5-6|TRBJ2-3
ASSGERTSGTGFADTQY
>TRBV29-1|TRBJ2-3
SVERNPDTQY
>TRBV18|TRBJ1-1
ASSPRDRVIGEAF
>TRBV27|TRBJ1-2
ASALGVKDGYT
>TRBV5-1|TRBJ1-4
ASSLDRGEKLF
>TRBV28|TRBJ1-1
ASKGTGMVVEAF
>TRBV7-8|TRBJ2-7
ASTHDRGTSYEQY